Described below is a single T cell receptor beta chain sequence and its context. Germline lookup yields CDR1 LGHNA and CDR2 YSLEER. Losses at the gene ends were 5 bases for V and 2 bases for J; bases not matched to a gene: 6. The CDR3 extends over 15 amino acids. These data are taken from a study of CD8 T cells in Susac syndrome. cDNA came from approximately 0.5 to 1 ug RNA primed by random hexamers. The TCR beta CDR3 was amplified by immunoSEQ multiplex PCR across 54 Vbeta, 13 Jbeta. TCRdb processed the immunoSEQ multiplex PCR reads anew with MiXCR; each CDR3 protein has one entry. The sample contains 120,000 or so distinct CDR3 sequences, around 94% of which appear only once. Sequencing of TCR beta covered CD8+ and CD4+ T cells obtained from blood. The TEMRA cells underwent FACS enrichment, while the CD8+ and CD4+ T cells underwent negative isolation.

This chain uses TRBV4-3 with TRBJ1-5, with TRBD1 matching 7 bases. The receptor was derived from a human donor with Susac syndrome. Material for sequencing was CD8+ T cells from PBMCs. This chain's CDR3 is CASSSDRVGNQPQHF. The CDR3 DNA is TGCGCCAGCAGCTCCGACAGGGTTGGCAATCAGCCCCAGCATTTT.